What follows are 26 T cell receptor beta chains derived from one specimen sequenced in a study of Graves' ophthalmopathy and Graves' hyperthyroidism. Transcripts of RNA were the source for amplifying TCR beta CDR3 regions. First-round RT-PCR relied on HTBI primers, and a second-round multiplex PCR came next. TCRdb ran MiXCR on the multiplex PCR reads and lists one entry per CDR3 protein. The data show hundreds of thousands of distinct CDR3 sequences, with about 44% seen just once and less than 55% held by the top ten. The source material was peripheral blood. The source of these receptors is an adult man with Graves' ophthalmopathy.

For this clonotype: A much larger clone differs by one base, so this may be a read error. This chain uses TRBV29-1 with TRBJ1-5, with TRBD1 matching over 8 bases. Germline V lookup: CDR1 SQVTM, CDR2 ANQGSEA. CDR3 length: 12 residues. CDR3 DNA: TGCGGCGTTGGTCAGGGGGCTTCGCCCCAGCATTTT. Translating gives CGVGQGASPQHF.

This clonotype was seen at least ten times. The gene calls are TRBV29-1 and TRBJ1-3; D uncertain. From germline, CDR1 is SQVTM and CDR2 ANQGSEA. Trimming removed 4 bases at V and 0 bases at J, with 10 bases between. The CDR3 contains 14 residues. CDR3 DNA sequence: TGCAGCGTTGTGGGCAGCAACTCTGGAAACACCATATATTTT. It is translated as CSVVGSNSGNTIYF.

This clonotype was seen repeatedly, ten times or more. This chain connects TRBV15 to TRBJ2-5, with TRBD1 identical over 10 bases. The CDR3 has 17 residues. The germline CDR1 and CDR2 sequences are LNHNV and YYDKDF (reference sequence). Unmatched junction bases numbered 7, after V lost 1 base and J lost 2 bases. The CDR3 DNA reads TGTGCCACCAGCAGAGGAAGAGGGACAGGGGATCAAGAGACCCAGTACTTC. Translation gives CATSRGRGTGDQETQYF.

The V call is TRBV7-3, the J call TRBJ1-2, with 9 bases matching TRBD1. The ends lost 5 bases at V and 14 bases at J; junction bases unmatched: 15. This CDR3 contains 14 residues. Germline-derived CDR1 and CDR2 are SGHTA and FQGTGA. This CDR3 is CASSLSAGTGTRTF. The CDR3 DNA is TGTGCCAGCAGCCTTTCGGCCGGGACAGGGACTAGGACCTTC.

The chain combines TRBV29-1 with TRBJ1-1, with D uncertain. This CDR3 has 11 residues. Germline CDR1 is SQVTM and CDR2 is ANQGSEA. V gave up 8 bases and J gave up 8 bases, with 15 bases separating them. CDR3 bases: TGCAGCAGTTACCGAATGGGAGAAGCTTTCTTT. It is translated as CSSYRMGEAFF.

This chain links TRBV12-3 or TRBV12-4 with TRBJ2-7; D not certain. The CDR3 is made up of 13 amino acids. V dropped 5 bases and J dropped 5 bases, with 13 bases sitting between them. The CDR3 DNA sequence: TGTGCCAGCAGTCCCCACATGGCCGACGAGCAGTACTTC. Its protein product is CASSPHMADEQYF.

Ten or more counts support this clonotype. The chain has TRBV29-1 and TRBJ2-7, with 8 positions matching TRBD1. The germline gives CDR1 SQVTM, CDR2 ANQGSEA. Losses at the gene ends were 7 bases for V and 2 bases for J; bases not matched to a gene: 7. This CDR3 is 13 amino acids long. CDR3: CSAGTGVAYEQYF. DNA of the CDR3: TGCAGCGCAGGGACAGGTGTTGCCTACGAGCAGTACTTC.

This rearrangement joins TRBV14 to TRBJ2-7; D is ambiguous. The CDR3 extends over 16 amino acids. CDR1 is SGHDN, CDR2 FVKESK, per germline. Trimming left V 4 bases short and J 0 bases short, with 16 bases between. Written as DNA, the CDR3 is TGTGCCAGCAGCCGCACTTTACATTGGGGCTCCTACGAGCAGTACTTC. It encodes CASSRTLHWGSYEQYF.

For this clonotype: This may be a read error, as it is one base from a much larger clone. The chain uses TRBV7-9 and TRBJ1-4; no definite D call. CDR1 is SEHNR and CDR2 is FQNEAQ in the germline V gene (reference sequence). The CDR3 consists of 13 residues. The CDR3 reads CASSRALNEKLLF. CDR3 DNA sequence: TGTGCCAGCAGCCGGGCCCTTAATGAAAAACTGCTTTTT.

The table lists this clonotype with many counts. The V call is TRBV19, the J call TRBJ1-4; D perhaps matches TRBD1 (5 bases). The germline V and J ends were trimmed by 5 bases and 3 bases, with 10 bases remaining between them. The germline CDR1 and CDR2 sequences are LNHDA and SQIVND (reference sequence). The CDR3 has 14 residues. The CDR3: CASSGRDSNEKLFF. CDR3 nucleotide sequence: TGTGCCAGTAGTGGCAGGGACTCTAATGAAAAACTGTTTTTT.

This clonotype was picked up one time. The chain employs TRBV2 and TRBJ1-6; the match to TRBD1 covers 9 bases. Germline trimming cut 5 bases from V and 10 bases from J; bases unmatched to any gene: 12. The CDR3 loop spans 16 amino acids. Germline CDR1 SNHLY, CDR2 FYNNEI. The CDR3 reads CASSTGTGFSMSPLHF. The CDR3 nucleotides read TGTGCCAGCAGTACCGGGACAGGGTTTTCTATGTCACCCCTCCACTTT.

This clonotype was counted only a few times. The CDR3 nucleotides are TGTGCCAGCAGTGACAACAGGGTCTCTGGAAACACCATATATTTT. Translated, it gives CASSDNRVSGNTIYF. The rearrangement links TRBV25-1 to TRBJ1-3; maybe TRBD1 (6 bases). The CDR3 extends over 15 amino acids. V was pared by 3 bases and J by 0 bases, with 9 bases between. Germline assignment: CDR1 MGHDK and CDR2 SYGVNS.

Points on this clonotype: One junction end disagrees with the germline gene, perhaps due to a read error. The chain's CDR3 is CASSSGVGYNSTLHF. The CDR3 coding sequence is TGTGCCAGCAGCTCAGGGGTTGGCTATAATTCAACCCTCCACTTT. The rearrangement uses TRBV7-2 and TRBJ1-6; D is possibly TRBD1 (6 bases). CDR1 and CDR2 (germline): SGHTA, FQGNSA. The CDR3 runs to 15 residues.

The rearrangement uses TRBV20-1 and TRBJ2-7, with 8 positions matching TRBD1. With 3 bases clipped from V and 3 bases from J, the junction kept 7 bases outside the gene matches. The CDR3 has 14 amino acids. Germline lookup yields CDR1 DFQATT and CDR2 SNEGSKA (reference sequence). CDR3: CSARRDRMVYEQYF. The CDR3 DNA sequence: TGCAGTGCTAGGCGGGACAGGATGGTCTACGAGCAGTACTTC.

This clonotype was counted a few times. A read error may explain this, as a much larger clone is one base away. This chain joins TRBV25-1 and TRBJ1-1, with 9 bases matching TRBD1. Germline V gene sequence: CDR1 MGHDK, CDR2 SYGVNS. This CDR3 comprises 12 residues. The J segment lost 5 bases and the V segment lost 9 bases, leaving 4 bases of the junction unmatched. As DNA, the CDR3 is TGTGCCAGTGGACAGGGGTGGACTGAAGCTTTCTTT. Its translation is CASGQGWTEAFF. Full variable domain (missing parts from reference TRBV25-1 and TRBJ1-1): EADIYQTPRYLVIGTGKKITLECSQTMGHDKMYWYQQDPGMELHLIHYSYGVNSTEKGDLSSESTVSRIRTEHFPLTLESARPSHTSQYLCASGQGWTEAFFGQGTRLTVV.

This clonotype was recorded many times. The chain links TRBV29-1 to TRBJ1-3; 7 bases are a match to TRBD1. The germline CDR1 and CDR2 sequences are SQVTM and ANQGSEA. The CDR3 sequence is 12 residues long. The ends lost 5 bases at V and 3 bases at J; junction bases unmatched: 1. The CDR3 DNA sequence: TGCAGCGTTCGACAGGGTGGAAACACCATATATTTT. Translating gives CSVRQGGNTIYF.

The J gene is TRBJ1-2, the V gene TRBV10-3, with 10 bases matching TRBD1. From germline, CDR1 is ENHRY and CDR2 SYGVKD. The CDR3 loop spans 15 amino acids. Losses at the gene ends were 7 bases for V and 8 bases for J; bases not matched to a gene: 13. The CDR3 loop reads CAIKGQGDTGEGYTF. CDR3 DNA sequence: TGTGCCATCAAAGGACAGGGGGACACCGGGGAGGGCTACACCTTC.

This chain uses TRBV2 with TRBJ2-7, with D unclear. V lost 4 bases and J 6 bases, leaving 10 bases between the germline ends. Germline V gene data show CDR1 as SNHLY and CDR2 as FYNNEI. The CDR3 covers 12 residues. CDR3 residues: CASSARGAEQYF. The CDR3 nucleotides read TGTGCCAGCAGTGCTAGAGGAGCCGAGCAGTACTTC.

In this sample, this clonotype turned up many times. This sequence joins TRBV19 and TRBJ2-2; 8 positions agree with TRBD2. The V and J ends lost 4 bases and 0 bases, in that order; junction bases with no gene match: 7. Germline V gene sequence: CDR1 LNHDA, CDR2 SQIVND (reference sequence). This CDR3 is 17 amino acids long. The CDR3 here is CASSTSSGSANTGELFF. The DNA of the CDR3 is TGTGCCAGTAGTACGTCCAGCGGGAGCGCGAACACCGGGGAGCTGTTTTTT.

This chain links TRBV4-3 with TRBJ2-7; TRBD2 might be the D (6 bases). From germline, CDR1 is LGHNA and CDR2 YSLEER. The CDR3 totals 13 residues. V was shortened by 0 bases and J by 4 bases, with 7 bases between the two germline ends. CDR3 coding DNA: TGCGCCAGCAGCCAAGAGGGGGGATACGAGCAGTACTTC. Amino acids: CASSQEGGYEQYF.

The rearrangement joins TRBV7-9 to TRBJ1-1, with D maybe TRBD1 (5 bases). Trimming pared 4 bases from V and 4 bases from J, leaving 13 bases between. The CDR3 is 14 residues long. In germline, CDR1 is SEHNR, CDR2 FQNEAQ (reference sequence). CDR3 nucleotide sequence: TGTGCCAGCAGCTGGAGTAGGGGTGGCACTGAAGCTTTCTTT. As protein: CASSWSRGGTEAFF.

This clonotype occurred a few times. This chain uses TRBV9 with TRBJ2-7; D perhaps matches TRBD1 (5 bases). Germline CDR1 is SGDLS and CDR2 is YYNGEE. The CDR3 contains 13 residues. V lost 2 bases, J lost 12 bases, and 18 bases lay in between. The CDR3 here is CASSVEVSGAAYF. The CDR3 coding sequence is TGTGCCAGCAGCGTGGAAGTCAGTGGGGCGGCGTACTTC.

The chain has TRBV25-1 and TRBJ1-4; D not certain. The CDR3 totals 13 residues. CDR1 is MGHDK, CDR2 SYGVNS, per germline. The ends were cut back, 3 bases at V and 7 bases at J, with 9 bases in the middle. CDR3 loop: CASSDSWGEKLFF. The DNA of the CDR3 is TGTGCCAGCAGTGATTCTTGGGGTGAAAAACTGTTTTTT.

This clonotype appeared a few times. The gene calls are TRBV2 and TRBJ2-5; weak D call: TRBD2 (6 bases). This CDR3 comprises 15 residues. V lost 5 bases to trimming and J lost 8 bases, with 21 bases between them. Germline V gene sequence: CDR1 SNHLY, CDR2 FYNNEI. The DNA of the CDR3 is TGTGCCAGCAGTTTCAGGGCGGAGGGGCGGCTAACCCAGTACTTC. Protein sequence: CASSFRAEGRLTQYF.

Concerning this clonotype itself: Possible read error: a much larger clone is one base away. The J gene is TRBJ2-7, the V gene TRBV10-3; a possible D gene is TRBD2 (5 bases). V lost 10 bases and J 1 base, leaving 11 bases between the germline ends. The CDR3 consists of 12 residues. In germline, CDR1 is ENHRY, CDR2 SYGVKD. The CDR3 reads CATLGASYEQYF. CDR3 nucleotides: TGTGCCACCCTGGGAGCTTCCTACGAGCAGTACTTC.

This clonotype was detected a few times. The chain carries TRBV2 and TRBJ1-1, with D maybe TRBD1 (5 bases). The germline gives CDR1 SNHLY, CDR2 FYNNEI. The CDR3 sequence is 15 residues long. Between the trimmed V and J ends, which lost 5 bases and 8 bases, there was a span of 21 bases. The CDR3, as DNA: TGTGCCAGCAGTCCCCTTCTTGTACAGGCCGACGAAGCTTTCTTT. It codes for CASSPLLVQADEAFF.